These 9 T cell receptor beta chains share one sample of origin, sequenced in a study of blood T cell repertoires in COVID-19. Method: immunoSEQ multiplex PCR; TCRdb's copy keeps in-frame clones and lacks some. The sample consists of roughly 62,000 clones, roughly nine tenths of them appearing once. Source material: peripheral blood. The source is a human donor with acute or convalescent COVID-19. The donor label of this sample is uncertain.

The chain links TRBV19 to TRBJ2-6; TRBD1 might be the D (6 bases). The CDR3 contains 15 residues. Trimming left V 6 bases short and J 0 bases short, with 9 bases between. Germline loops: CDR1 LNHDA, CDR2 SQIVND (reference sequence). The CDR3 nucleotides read TGTGCCAGTAGCCTGGACAGCTCTGGGGCCAACGTCCTGACTTTC. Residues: CASSLDSSGANVLTF.

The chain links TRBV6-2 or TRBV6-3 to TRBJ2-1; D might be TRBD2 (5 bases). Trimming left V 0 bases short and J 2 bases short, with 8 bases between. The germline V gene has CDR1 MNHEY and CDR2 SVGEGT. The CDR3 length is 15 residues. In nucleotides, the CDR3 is TGTGCCAGCAGTTACTCGATCGGGGCCTACAATGAGCAGTTCTTC. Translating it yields CASSYSIGAYNEQFF.

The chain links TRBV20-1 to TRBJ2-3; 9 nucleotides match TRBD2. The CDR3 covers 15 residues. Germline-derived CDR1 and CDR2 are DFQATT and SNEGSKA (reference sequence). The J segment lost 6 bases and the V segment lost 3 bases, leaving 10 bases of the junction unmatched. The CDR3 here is CSASIGTSYADTQYF. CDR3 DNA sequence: TGCAGTGCTAGTATAGGGACTAGCTATGCGGATACGCAGTATTTT.

This CDR3 is CAIRDSSGANVLTF. DNA of the CDR3: TGTGCCATCAGGGACAGCTCTGGGGCCAACGTCCTGACTTTC. The rearrangement uses TRBV10-3 and TRBJ2-6; D might be TRBD1 (6 bases). V lost 6 bases and J 0 bases, leaving 6 bases between the germline ends. CDR1 and CDR2 (germline): ENHRY, SYGVKD. CDR3 size: 14 residues.

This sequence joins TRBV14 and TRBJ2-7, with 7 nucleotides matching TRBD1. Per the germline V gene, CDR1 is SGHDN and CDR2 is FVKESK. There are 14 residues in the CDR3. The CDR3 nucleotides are TGTGCCAGCAGCTATTCCGGGACAGATGGCCCACCGCACGTC. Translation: CASSYSGTDGPPHV.

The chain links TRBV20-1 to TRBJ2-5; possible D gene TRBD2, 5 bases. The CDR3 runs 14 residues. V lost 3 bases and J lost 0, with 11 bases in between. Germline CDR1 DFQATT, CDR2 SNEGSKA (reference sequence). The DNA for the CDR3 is TGCAGTGCTAGTCCGGGGATGTACCAAGAGACCCAGTACTTC. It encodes CSASPGMYQETQYF.

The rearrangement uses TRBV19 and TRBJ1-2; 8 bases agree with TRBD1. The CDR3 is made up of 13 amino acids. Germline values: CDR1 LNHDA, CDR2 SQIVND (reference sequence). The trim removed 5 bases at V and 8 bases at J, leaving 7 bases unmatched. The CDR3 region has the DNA TGTGCCAGTAGTGACGGACAGGGCAGGGGCTACACCTTC. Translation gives CASSDGQGRGYTF.

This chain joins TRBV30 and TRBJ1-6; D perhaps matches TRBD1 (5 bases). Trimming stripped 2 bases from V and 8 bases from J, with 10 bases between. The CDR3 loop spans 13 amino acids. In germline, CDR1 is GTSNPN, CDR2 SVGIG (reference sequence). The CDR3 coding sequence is TGTGCCTGGAGTCTCAGGGTCGATTCACCCCTCCACTTT. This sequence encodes CAWSLRVDSPLHF. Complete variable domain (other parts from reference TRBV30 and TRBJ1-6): SQTIHQWPATLVQPVGSPLSLECTVEGTSNPNLYWYRQAAGRGLQLLFYSVGIGQISSEVPQNLSASRPQDRQFILSSKKLLLSDSGFYLCAWSLRVDSPLHFGNGTRLTVT.

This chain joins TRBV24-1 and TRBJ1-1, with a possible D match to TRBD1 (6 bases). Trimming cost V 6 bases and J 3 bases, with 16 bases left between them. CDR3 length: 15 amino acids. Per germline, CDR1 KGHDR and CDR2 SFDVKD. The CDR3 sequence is CATSSTEQGDTEAFF. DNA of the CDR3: TGTGCCACCAGTTCGACTGAACAGGGCGACACTGAAGCTTTCTTT.